Detailed here is one T cell receptor beta chain. This clone was seen only once. Its antigen has not been determined. Base qualities were left out, and no much larger clone turns up one base away. Library generation was performed with the immunoSEQ multiplex PCR assay. For the multiplex PCR, a mixture combining 60 forward primers for TCR Vbeta segments and 13 reverse primers for TCR Jbeta segments was used. The CDR3 region of rearranged TCR beta genes was amplified from genomic DNA with a multiplex PCR assay. On the Illumina HiSeq System, the amplified TCR beta libraries were sequenced as 87-base-pair reads. On the study's bioinformatics: A later analysis tallied 75 million to 85 million unique TCR beta chains across the 666 repertoires, and approximately 12 million of those chains were shared by two or more donors. A nearest-neighbor algorithm error-corrected the raw reads and collapsed the reads into unique sequences, merging closely related sequences to remove PCR and sequencing errors. V, D and J gene segments were assigned by aligning CDR3 sequences to IMGT reference sequences. Each retained sequence needed at least a six-nucleotide match to both a V gene segment and a J gene segment. A rearrangement was called productive if the CDR3 had no stop codons and remained in frame with V and J, and every other rearrangement was called non-productive. CDR3 was defined according to IMGT convention as the region running from the second conserved V-encoded cysteine to the conserved J-encoded phenylalanine. The earlier analysis of more than 450 of the donors excluded sequences that lacked an unambiguous match to a single V gene segment. In an earlier analysis of roughly 600 of the donors, a V segment was called functional when productive rearrangements were above 56.7%, and segregating when the standard deviation between donors exceeded 5%. A statistical classification framework was developed to diagnose cytomegalovirus status using the catalog of TCR beta chain sequences. A later analysis assigned V and J genes by comparing TCR nucleotide sequences with IMGT/GENE-DB human TR gene sequences. In a later analysis, CDR3 sequences and most-parsimonious VDJ recombination scenarios were assigned using the TCRdist pipeline. In a later analysis, each TCR beta chain was defined by its CDR3 amino acid sequence together with its V-gene family, and reads lacking a unique V-gene family were excluded. A later analysis removed several hundred highly shared, low-generation-probability nucleotide sequences to deal with suspected cross-contamination and a sequencing artifact. In a later analysis, a clonal expansion index for each public chain was calculated from normalized within-repertoire ranks of inferred template counts. In a later analysis, generation probabilities were computed using a VDJ recombination model fitted to out-of-frame rearrangements, and the results were checked against IGoR. In a later analysis, hypergeometric tests were used to score TCR-TCR, TCR-HLA and TCR-CMV co-occurrence, with a repertoire-size bias correction applied to TCR pairs. A later analysis estimated false discovery rates by permuting HLA or CMV assignments 20 times. In a later analysis, co-occurring TCRs were grouped using DBSCAN, with TCRdist sequence similarity added in when clustering inside HLA-allele-positive subsets. Repertoires with fewer than 30,000 or more than 120,000 public chains, plus five repertoires with anomalous nucleotide sharing, were excluded from co-occurrence clustering. Not all clones reach the TCRdb copy of this immuneACCESS table, which keeps in-frame sequences only. Checked studies attribute under half of the gap to unresolved V genes and leave the rest unexplained. Clone size and the V and J calls come from that table; the DNA yielded D and trimming. The sample table shows about 160,000 clones, and about 80% are seen once. Roughly 1.3% of the sample is taken by the ten largest.

The data originate from a study of cytomegalovirus exposure and HLA in healthy donors listed by TCRdb under 2017. About the full investigation: An earlier analysis of 587 of the donors reported around 280 Gb of sequence data and some 110 million unique TCR beta sequences obtained from about 200 million T cells. About 280 gigabases of sequencing data and around 88 million unique TCR sequences made up an early release that covered roughly 670 HLA-typed donors. Of the 300 to 500 genotyped donors, roughly 76% were placed in the genetic ancestry cluster associated with self-reported Caucasian donors. The aim of the study was to test whether cataloging public T cell receptors could identify signatures of past pathogen exposure. The T cell repertoires of 666 subjects were profiled by immunosequencing and related to cytomegalovirus serostatus. A separate validation cohort of approximately 130 different subjects was used in addition to the 666-subject first cohort. To predict cytomegalovirus infection status, the study brought together high-throughput TCR immunosequencing, statistical association of individual TCRs with disease status, and machine learning. A later analysis re-analyzed previously published TCR beta repertoires from 500 to 700 donors and added high-resolution HLA genotyping to study TCR occurrence patterns. In the later analysis, no new phenotypic data were used to find candidate immune exposures; instead, reliance was placed on TCR beta sequences and their occurrence across donors. To decide whether each TCR beta V gene segment behaved as functional or pseudogenic, an earlier analysis of several hundred of the donors relied on high-throughput TCR beta sequencing. Donor age, sex, ethnicity and CMV serostatus were compiled together with the repertoire data. A later genetic analysis took genome-wide SNP genotypes for about 55% of the 666 donors and used that subset as a discovery cohort. All discovery cohort repertoires had been generated using a single sequencing platform. HLA typing covered class I and class II loci at four-digit resolution. Typing coverage differed by locus: A, B, C, DRB1 and DQB1 were typed in roughly 620-630 donors, DQA1 in approximately 520, DPA1 in around 600, and DPB1 in just under 490. Roughly 5 DR-DQ haplotypes were handled as single units for association and clustering because linkage in the cohort was strong. Among under 450 genotyped donors of the cohort, an average of 235,054 unique TCR beta nucleotide sequences were sequenced per donor, 15% to 20% of them non-productive. Paper-wide results and their limitations: According to a later analysis, parvovirus B19, influenza, CMV and Epstein-Barr virus appeared linked to several top co-occurrence clusters. The authors suggested that the approach could potentially be generalized to other disease states and immunological phenotypes. A total of 150 to 200 TCR beta chains were listed by the study as associated with cytomegalovirus. Most CMV-associated TCR beta chains appeared to be HLA-restricted in a later analysis, and the HLA associations seemed to be driven largely by CMV exposure. The 87-base-pair reads could not distinguish some IMGT-functional V segments, including TRBV6-2 and TRBV6-3, so those segments were excluded. When HLA alleles, especially DR and DQ, strongly co-occurred, attributing TCR associations to individual alleles was difficult. At a false discovery rate of 0.05, a later analysis linked roughly 17,000 TCR beta sequences to specific HLA alleles. Most TCR sequences were seen in very few donors, while some public TCRs were found in many individuals. V-gene and J-gene trimming of TCR beta chains was associated with a missense DCLRE1C variant in a later genetic analysis, and the association was replicated in an independent cohort. CMV serostatus was the only immune exposure information available for the cohort. A further reported finding was that TCR beta sequences accurately predicted the HLA-A and HLA-B alleles for most subjects in the first cohort. A later analysis found that HLA-associated TCR beta chains were more clonally expanded and had lower generation probabilities than equally common non-associated chains. In a later analysis, the rate of TCR association differed among HLA loci, with DRB1 alleles having the most associated TCRs and HLA-C alleles having the fewest. Cytomegalovirus status was reported to be diagnosed by the classifier with high specificity and sensitivity in both the original and validation cohorts. Correlated functional status among segregating V segments might be attributable to linkage disequilibrium, but an unknown experimental factor could not be ruled out. In vitro tests confirmed that a few of the cytomegalovirus-associated TCR beta chains recognize cytomegalovirus antigens. A cluster of highly shared sequence variants was judged likely to represent a technical artifact of the sequencing pipeline. HLA typing was unavailable for some donors at each locus, so association tests used only the typed subset. The cohort was sequenced for TCR beta chains only, and without alpha or paired-chain data the features that could be detected were limited. An earlier analysis of 587 of the donors showed that most TCR beta V segments appeared in productive rearrangements either about 90% or about 30% of the time, which broadly matched IMGT annotations. Because counts were too low, roughly 17 rarely observed V segments, including chromosome 9 orphons, were left out of the earlier analysis of over 550 of the donors. The presence/absence analyses assumed that sequencing depth was roughly uniform across donors, and that assumption may not be true. In a later genetic analysis, fewer N-insertions in productive TCRs were reported among donors in an Asian-associated ancestry cluster than the approximately 670-donor mean.

The CDR3 runs 15 amino acids, cysteine and phenylalanine included. The CDR3 DNA has 45 bases and is translated from base 1. CDR1 and CDR2, per the germline V gene, are KGHSH and LQKENI. The V end gives up 0 bases and the J end 0 bases, leaving 2 bases in the junction not matched to a gene. The cohort comprised under 700 healthy bone marrow donors. All cohort members were sampled while nominally healthy, although unrecorded immune exposures were likely present. The donor was CMV seronegative and was included in the group of a few hundred seronegative cohort members. Each donor provided a peripheral blood sample, and peripheral blood mononuclear cells were used for TCR beta sequencing. Genomic DNA extraction from the blood cell samples was performed with the Qiagen DNeasy Blood Extraction Kit.

The rearranged segments are TRBV18 and TRBJ2-7; 7 bases in between match TRBD1. The sequenced sample consisted of PBMCs. This clonotype originated in a woman in her 50s in good health and CMV-seronegative. The sequenced DNA is TGTGCCAGCTCACCACCCGGGACAGCCTCCTACGAGCAGTACTTC. Its coded protein is CASSPPGTASYEQYF.